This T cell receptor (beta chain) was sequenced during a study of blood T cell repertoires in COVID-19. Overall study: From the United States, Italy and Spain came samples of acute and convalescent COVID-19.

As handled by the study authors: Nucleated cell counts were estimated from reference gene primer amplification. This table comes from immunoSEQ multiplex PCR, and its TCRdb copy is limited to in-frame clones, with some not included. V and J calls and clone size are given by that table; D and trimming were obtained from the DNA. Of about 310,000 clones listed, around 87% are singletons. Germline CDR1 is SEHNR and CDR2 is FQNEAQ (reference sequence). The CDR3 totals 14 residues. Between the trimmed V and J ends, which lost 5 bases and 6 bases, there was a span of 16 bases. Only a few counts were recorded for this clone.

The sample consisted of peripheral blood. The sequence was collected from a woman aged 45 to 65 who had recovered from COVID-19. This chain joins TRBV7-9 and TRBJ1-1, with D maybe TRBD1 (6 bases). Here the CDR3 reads CASSGYRDTAEAFF. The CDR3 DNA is TGTGCCAGCAGCGGTTACAGGGATACCGCTGAAGCTTTCTTT.